These 6 T cell receptor beta chains came from one sample sequenced in a study of identical twins. TCRdb itself ran the 5' RACE reads through MiXCR, one entry per CDR3 protein. The sample lists around 480,000 distinct CDR3 sequences, roughly an eighth occurring once. This same sample was also part of a study on yellow fever vaccine responses in identical twins.

The specimen was CD4+ T cells sorted from blood. These receptors all come from a woman aged 18-35 years in good health.

This clonotype was seen only a few times. This chain uses TRBV11-2 with TRBJ2-2; D might be TRBD1 (6 bases). Per germline, CDR1 SGHAT and CDR2 FQNNGV. Trimming removed 2 bases from V and 2 bases from J, with 12 bases in between. CDR3 length equals 16 residues. The chain's CDR3 is CASSLPRTANTGELFF. In DNA, the CDR3 is TGTGCCAGCAGCTTACCCCGGACAGCTAACACCGGGGAGCTGTTTTTT.

The V and J genes are TRBV10-2 and TRBJ2-7; 10 nucleotides match TRBD2. Germline loops: CDR1 WSHSY, CDR2 SAAADI. The CDR3 contains 15 residues. The junction had 8 bases not matched to a gene; V was cut back by 6 bases and J by 3 bases. In nucleotides, the CDR3 is TGCGCCAGCAGCCAACCGACTAGCGGGCTCTACGAGCAGTACTTC. Protein sequence: CASSQPTSGLYEQYF.

In this sample, this clonotype turned up a few times. The chain is built from TRBV4-3 and TRBJ2-7; D is ambiguous. The CDR3 is made up of 16 amino acids. Trimming left V 0 bases short and J 4 bases short, with 16 bases between. The germline V gene has CDR1 LGHNA and CDR2 YSLEER. The CDR3 DNA sequence: TGCGCCAGCAGCCAAGATTTGTCCGGCTTAGGATACGAGCAGTACTTC. Amino acids: CASSQDLSGLGYEQYF.

The sample holds a few counts of this clonotype. The gene calls are TRBV5-6 and TRBJ2-3; D could derive from TRBD1 or TRBD2 (5 bases each). The CDR3 length is 14 residues. The V end lost 0 bases, the J end lost 4 bases, and 9 bases lay between the germline ends. From germline, CDR1 is SGHDT and CDR2 YYEEEE. CDR3 sequence reads: CASSLGGVADTQYF. In DNA, the CDR3 is TGTGCCAGCAGCTTGGGAGGGGTGGCAGATACGCAGTATTTT.

This clonotype has just a few counts. The J gene is TRBJ2-5, the V gene TRBV5-1; 10 nucleotides line up with TRBD2. The junction had 2 bases not matched to a gene; V was cut back by 0 bases and J by 3 bases. Germline CDR1 SGHRS, CDR2 YFSETQ. The CDR3 runs 15 residues. The chain's CDR3 is CASSLGSGGKETQYF. Here the CDR3 DNA reads TGCGCCAGCAGCTTGGGTAGCGGGGGGAAAGAGACCCAGTACTTC.

The chain couples TRBV14 to TRBJ2-2, with TRBD1 matching over 7 bases. Losses at the gene ends were 2 bases for V and 7 bases for J; bases not matched to a gene: 7. This CDR3 region has 15 residues. CDR1 is SGHDN and CDR2 is FVKESK in the germline V gene. CDR3 sequence: CASSQNLGGIGELFF. CDR3 nucleotide sequence: TGTGCCAGCAGCCAAAATTTAGGGGGCATCGGGGAGCTGTTTTTT.